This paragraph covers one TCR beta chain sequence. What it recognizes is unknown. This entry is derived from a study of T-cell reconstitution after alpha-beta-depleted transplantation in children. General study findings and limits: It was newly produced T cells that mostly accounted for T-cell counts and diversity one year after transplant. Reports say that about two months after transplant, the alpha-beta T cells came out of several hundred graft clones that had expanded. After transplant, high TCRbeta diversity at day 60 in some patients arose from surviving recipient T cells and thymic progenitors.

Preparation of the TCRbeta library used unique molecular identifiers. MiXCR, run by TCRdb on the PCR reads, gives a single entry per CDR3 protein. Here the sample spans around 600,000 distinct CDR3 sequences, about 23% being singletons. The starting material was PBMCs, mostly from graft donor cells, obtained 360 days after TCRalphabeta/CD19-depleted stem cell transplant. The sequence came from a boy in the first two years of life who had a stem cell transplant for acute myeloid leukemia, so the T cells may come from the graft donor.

The CDR3 nucleotides read TGTGCCACCAGTGACGGGACAGGGGCCCGGTCTGGGGCCAACGTCCTGACTTTC. Its protein product is CATSDGTGARSGANVLTF. J is TRBJ2-6 and V is TRBV24-1, with 10 bases aligning to TRBD1. The germline V gene has CDR1 KGHDR and CDR2 SFDVKD. The CDR3 extends over 18 amino acids. With 4 bases clipped from V and 1 base from J, the junction kept 6 bases outside the gene matches.